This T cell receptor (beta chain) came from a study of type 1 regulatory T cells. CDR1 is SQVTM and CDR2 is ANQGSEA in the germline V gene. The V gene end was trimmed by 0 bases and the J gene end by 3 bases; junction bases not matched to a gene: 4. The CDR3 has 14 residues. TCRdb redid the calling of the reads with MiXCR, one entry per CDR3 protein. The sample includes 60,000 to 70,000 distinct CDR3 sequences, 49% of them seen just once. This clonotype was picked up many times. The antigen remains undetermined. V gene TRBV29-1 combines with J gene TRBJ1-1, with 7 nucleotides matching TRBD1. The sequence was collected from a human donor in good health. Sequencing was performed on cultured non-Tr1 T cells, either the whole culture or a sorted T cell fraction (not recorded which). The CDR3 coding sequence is TGCAGCGTTGAAGATAGCAGGGGGTACACTGAAGCTTTCTTT. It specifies CSVEDSRGYTEAFF.